This T cell receptor beta chain was observed in a study of identical twins. Via MiXCR, TCRdb re-called the 5' RACE reads, giving one row per CDR3 protein. This table holds about 720,000 distinct CDR3 sequences, roughly 18% found once. General observations from the study: Excess twin sharing in beta out-of-frame sequences was weaker.

The CDR3 sequence is 14 residues long. Trimming left V 3 bases short and J 2 bases short, with 10 bases between. On this clonotype: No antigen is known for it.

These data were also reused for a study on T cells expressing NK-cell markers.

The chain uses TRBV12-3 or TRBV12-4 and TRBJ1-1; D perhaps matches TRBD1 (5 bases). The TCR sequence derives from a young woman in good health. Input material: PBMCs. The chain's CDR3 is CASSFWGRNTEAFF. CDR3 nucleotides: TGTGCCAGCAGTTTTTGGGGCCGCAACACTGAAGCTTTCTTT.